Below are 30 T cell receptor beta chains sequenced from a single sample in a study of shared clonotypes between healthy human individuals. Profiling relied on immunoSEQ multiplex PCR, and the TCRdb table lists in-frame clones only, not all of them. The data show 500,000 or so clones, more than 95% seen once. Sequencing was done on a sample of naive CD4+ T cells sorted from blood. Subset described: CD45RA+ positively selected. The source of these receptors is a woman in her thirties in good health.

The chain is built from TRBV28 and TRBJ2-7, with 7 bases aligning to TRBD2. The CDR3 is 14 amino acids. The V and J ends lost 4 bases and 0 bases, in that order; junction bases with no gene match: 3. Germline V gene sequence: CDR1 MDHEN, CDR2 SYDVKM. CDR3 bases: TGTGCCAGCAGTTATCAGCGGGACTCCTACGAGCAGTACTTC. Its translation is CASSYQRDSYEQYF. The full variable domain, with the rest looked up from reference TRBV28 and TRBJ2-7, is DVKVTQSSRYLVKRTGEKVFLECVQDMDHENMFWYRQDPGLGLRLIYFSYDVKMKEKGDIPEGYSVSREKKERFSLILESASTNQTSMYLCASSYQRDSYEQYFGPGTRLTVT.

This clone showed up just once. This chain joins TRBV28 and TRBJ2-1; D gene unclear. The ends were cut back, 3 bases at V and 5 bases at J, with 8 bases in the middle. Germline CDR1 MDHEN, CDR2 SYDVKM. There are 13 residues in the CDR3. The CDR3 DNA is TGTGCCAGCAGTTTTTGGGCCCACAATGAGCAGTTCTTC. It translates to CASSFWAHNEQFF.

This clone has a single count. The chain combines TRBV11-3 with TRBJ2-1, with a possible D match to TRBD2 (6 bases). This CDR3 is built from 13 residues. V was cut by 3 bases and J by 7 bases, with 10 bases left in between. CDR1 and CDR2 (germline): SGHNT, YENEEA. The CDR3 sequence is CASSFTSWNEQFF. The DNA of the CDR3 is TGTGCCAGCAGCTTTACTAGCTGGAATGAGCAGTTCTTC.

The CDR3 nucleotides are TGTGCCAGCAGCCCGAAAACTAGCGGGAGTACCAATGAGCAGTTCTTC. It encodes CASSPKTSGSTNEQFF. The chain employs TRBV11-3 and TRBJ2-1, with 11 bases lining up with TRBD2. The germline V gene has CDR1 SGHNT and CDR2 YENEEA. Trimming cost V 5 bases and J 6 bases; bases outside gene matches: 9. CDR3 size: 16 residues.

The chain recombines TRBV15 with TRBJ2-7; TRBD2 aligns across 11 bases. The junction had 8 bases not matched to a gene; V was cut back by 3 bases and J by 7 bases. This CDR3 is 15 amino acids long. Germline CDR1 and CDR2: LNHNV and YYDKDF (reference sequence). Here the CDR3 reads CATSSRLAGFAEQYF. CDR3 nucleotides: TGTGCCACCAGCAGCAGACTAGCGGGGTTTGCGGAGCAGTACTTC.

The genes are TRBV5-5 and TRBJ2-7; no firm D call. Trimming cost V 0 bases and J 3 bases, with 10 bases left between them. This CDR3 has 14 amino acids. The germline gives CDR1 SGHKS, CDR2 YYEKEE (reference sequence). The CDR3 DNA follows: TGTGCCAGCAGCTTGGGGATACACGACTACGAGCAGTACTTC. Residues: CASSLGIHDYEQYF.

About this clone itself: A junction boundary mismatches the germline segment, possibly from a read error. The J gene is TRBJ2-7, the V gene TRBV11-2, with a possible D match to TRBD2 (6 bases). The CDR3 totals 15 residues. Germline V gene data show CDR1 as SGHAT and CDR2 as FQNNGV. In nucleotides, the CDR3 is TGTGCCAGCAGAGCCCAGCGGGCGTTCTCCTCCGAGCAGTACTTC. This sequence encodes CASRAQRAFSSEQYF.

The V and J genes are TRBV7-3 and TRBJ2-7; 9 nucleotides align to TRBD1. The CDR3 has 14 residues. CDR1 and CDR2 from the germline V gene are SGHTA and FQGTGA. V was pared by 8 bases and J by 7 bases, with 12 bases of the junction left unmatched. The CDR3 sequence is CASGPGTGTGEQYF. CDR3 bases: TGTGCCAGCGGACCCGGGACAGGGACGGGGGAGCAGTACTTC.

The chain couples TRBV28 to TRBJ1-1, with D unresolved. Germline lookup yields CDR1 MDHEN and CDR2 SYDVKM. Trimming took off 3 bases at V and 4 bases at J, with 6 bases between the two ends. This CDR3 contains 12 residues. In DNA form, the CDR3 reads TGTGCCAGCAGTTTCGTCAGCACTGAAGCTTTCTTT. This sequence encodes CASSFVSTEAFF.

The V call is TRBV11-1, the J call TRBJ1-2; 7 nucleotides align to TRBD1. Germline assignment: CDR1 SGHAT and CDR2 FQDESV (reference sequence). J gave up 6 bases and V 2 bases, and 3 bases lay outside the gene matches. This CDR3 region has 13 residues. The CDR3 region is CASSLSTGDGYTF. CDR3 coding DNA: TGTGCCAGCAGCTTATCTACAGGGGATGGCTACACCTTC.

DNA for the CDR3: TGTGCCAGCAGTTTCTTCCGGGACAGGGGTTTGGACGGCAATCAGCCCCAGCATTTT. Translating it yields CASSFFRDRGLDGNQPQHF. This chain links TRBV27 with TRBJ1-5; 10 nucleotides align to TRBD1. This CDR3 is built from 19 residues. CDR1 and CDR2 (germline): MNHEY, SMNVEV (reference sequence). The J segment lost 2 bases and the V segment lost 3 bases, leaving 13 bases of the junction unmatched.

The V call is TRBV30, the J call TRBJ2-2, with 10 bases that match TRBD2. Trimming took 1 base from V and 5 from J; bases not matched to a gene: 10. This CDR3 is 17 amino acids long. The germline V gene has CDR1 GTSNPN and CDR2 SVGIG (reference sequence). The CDR3 sequence: CAWSDTSGNLPTGELFF. The CDR3 nucleotides read TGTGCCTGGAGTGACACTAGCGGGAATCTCCCAACCGGGGAGCTGTTTTTT.

V is TRBV2 and J is TRBJ2-3, with TRBD2 matching over 14 bases. The V gene end was trimmed by 6 bases and the J gene end by 3 bases; junction bases not matched to a gene: 8. CDR3 length: 17 residues. Germline CDR1 SNHLY, CDR2 FYNNEI. The CDR3 DNA sequence: TGTGCCAGCAGGGATAAGGGACTAGCGGGAGTAACAGATACGCAGTATTTT. Its protein is CASRDKGLAGVTDTQYF.

The CDR3 reads CASSPDRVEQYF. The CDR3 nucleotides are TGTGCCAGCTCACCGGACAGGGTCGAGCAGTACTTC. This chain joins TRBV18 and TRBJ2-7; 8 nucleotides agree with TRBD1. Trimming cost V 3 bases and J 6 bases; bases outside gene matches: 1. Germline CDR1 reads KGHSH; CDR2 reads LQKENI. The CDR3 runs 12 residues. The full variable domain, rest sourced from reference TRBV18 and TRBJ2-7, is NAGVMQNPRHLVRRRGQEARLRCSPMKGHSHVYWYRQLPEEGLKFMVYLQKENIIDESGMPKERFSAEFPKEGPSILRIQQVVRGDSAAYFCASSPDRVEQYFGPGTRLTVT.

The V call is TRBV28, the J call TRBJ1-4; maybe TRBD1 (5 bases). Trimming shortened V by 5 bases and J by 5 bases, and 18 bases separated the two germline ends. CDR1 and CDR2 (germline): MDHEN, SYDVKM. This CDR3 comprises 16 residues. CDR3 loop: CASSRGLFGGNEKLFF. The CDR3 coding sequence is TGTGCCAGCAGTCGTGGGCTTTTTGGGGGGAATGAAAAACTGTTTTTT.

This chain connects TRBV5-1 to TRBJ2-7, with 11 positions matching TRBD2. Germline CDR1 SGHRS, CDR2 YFSETQ. V trimming: 0 bases; J trimming: 3 bases; junction bases outside the gene matches: 8. CDR3 length equals 17 residues. The CDR3 reads CASSLEAYGTSGYEQYF. In DNA, the CDR3 is TGCGCCAGCAGCTTGGAGGCTTACGGGACTAGCGGCTACGAGCAGTACTTC.

The table lists this clone with a few counts. The genes are TRBV19 and TRBJ1-5; maybe TRBD1 (6 bases). V shed 6 bases and J shed 7 bases, with 13 bases lying between them. The CDR3 has 13 residues. In germline, CDR1 is LNHDA, CDR2 SQIVND (reference sequence). DNA of the CDR3: TGTGCCAGTAGGAAGACAGGACGACAGCCCCAGCATTTT. It yields the protein CASRKTGRQPQHF.

The CDR3 bases are TGTGCCAGTAGTTTACGGACAGGGTCGGTTCTAGGTGGCTACACCTTC. Translating it yields CASSLRTGSVLGGYTF. The chain links TRBV19 to TRBJ1-2; the match to TRBD1 covers 8 bases. The V gene's germline CDR1 is LNHDA and CDR2 SQIVND (reference sequence). V was clipped by 5 bases and J by 7 bases; unmatched bases: 15. The CDR3 consists of 16 residues. Complete variable domain (other parts from reference TRBV19 and TRBJ1-2): DGGITQSPKYLFRKEGQNVTLSCEQNLNHDAMYWYRQDPGQGLRLIYYSQIVNDFQKGDIAEGYSVSREKKESFPLTVTSAQKNPTAFYLCASSLRTGSVLGGYTFGSGTRLTVV.

The rearrangement uses TRBV6-5 and TRBJ2-7; 11 nucleotides align to TRBD1. CDR1 is MNHEY and CDR2 is SVGAGI in the germline V gene. The CDR3 totals 15 residues. V lost 0 bases to trimming and J lost 2 bases; unmatched junction nucleotides: 0. The CDR3 DNA reads TGTGCCAGCAGTTACTCGGACAGGGGGCCCTACGAGCAGTACTTC. It encodes CASSYSDRGPYEQYF.

The CDR3 bases are TGCGCCAGCAGCTCCGGGACTAGCGGGAGTAGGTCCTACGAGCAGTACTTC. Encoded protein: CASSSGTSGSRSYEQYF. This chain connects TRBV4-1 to TRBJ2-7, with 14 positions matching TRBD2. The CDR3 totals 17 residues. Germline CDR1 reads MGHRA; CDR2 reads YSYEKL. J gave up 1 base and V 5 bases, and 7 bases lay outside the gene matches.

The genes are TRBV27 and TRBJ2-2; the D gene is possibly TRBD1 (6 bases). The germline gives CDR1 MNHEY, CDR2 SMNVEV (reference sequence). The V end was cut by 6 bases, the J end by 2 bases, with 16 bases between. This CDR3 is built from 16 residues. CDR3 sequence reads: CASSLKGHFNTGELFF. CDR3 nucleotides: TGTGCCAGCAGCCTTAAGGGACACTTTAACACCGGGGAGCTGTTTTTT.

Only one count was recorded for this clone. The V call is TRBV30, the J call TRBJ1-1; 7 positions match TRBD1. CDR1 and CDR2 from the germline V gene are GTSNPN and SVGIG (reference sequence). The J segment lost 4 bases and the V segment lost 5 bases, leaving 10 bases of the junction unmatched. The CDR3 contains 14 residues. CDR3 in amino acids: CAWGDRARSTEAFF. In nucleotides, the CDR3 is TGTGCCTGGGGAGACAGGGCGAGGAGCACTGAAGCTTTCTTT.

As to this clone: The sample has other DNA sequences that encode this CDR3 too. The chain has TRBV6-6 and TRBJ2-7; D remains ambiguous. This CDR3 has 11 residues. CDR1 MNHNY and CDR2 SVGAGI come from the germline V gene (reference sequence). Trimming took 1 base from V and 4 from J, leaving 2 bases between them. Here the CDR3 reads CASSYLYEQYF. CDR3 nucleotide sequence: TGTGCCAGCAGTTACTTATACGAGCAGTACTTC.

The rearrangement joins TRBV15 to TRBJ2-7, with TRBD1 identical over 9 bases. The CDR3 length is 19 residues. Trimming removed 3 bases from V and 3 bases from J; junction bases left unmatched: 18. Germline assignment: CDR1 LNHNV and CDR2 YYDKDF (reference sequence). The CDR3 region is CATSSIYRGWDRVYYEQYF. DNA of the CDR3: TGTGCCACCAGCAGCATCTACCGTGGATGGGACAGGGTGTACTACGAGCAGTACTTC.

This clone was seen once. V is TRBV15 and J is TRBJ1-5; D gene uncertain. Trimming pared 1 base from V and 3 bases from J, leaving 7 bases between. CDR3 size: 14 residues. CDR1 is LNHNV, CDR2 YYDKDF, per germline (reference sequence). The CDR3 bases are TGTGCCACCAGCAGAGGGTCTCCCAATCAGCCCCAGCATTTT. Translation gives CATSRGSPNQPQHF. The variable domain in full, with the rest retrieved from reference TRBV15 and TRBJ1-5, is DAMVIQNPRYQVTQFGKPVTLSCSQTLNHNVMYWYQQKSSQAPKLLFHYYDKDFNNEADTPDNFQSRRPNTSFCFLDIRSPGLGDTAMYLCATSRGSPNQPQHFGDGTRLSIL.

V and J are TRBV18 and TRBJ2-7; unclear D gene. The CDR3 loop spans 14 amino acids. Germline V CDR1 and CDR2: KGHSH, LQKENI. Trimming shortened V by 3 bases and J by 3 bases, and 12 bases separated the two germline ends. The CDR3 sequence: CASSPKSPIYEQYF. For the CDR3, the DNA is TGTGCCAGCTCACCGAAGAGCCCAATCTACGAGCAGTACTTC. Full variable domain (missing parts from reference TRBV18 and TRBJ2-7): NAGVMQNPRHLVRRRGQEARLRCSPMKGHSHVYWYRQLPEEGLKFMVYLQKENIIDESGMPKERFSAEFPKEGPSILRIQQVVRGDSAAYFCASSPKSPIYEQYFGPGTRLTVT.

V is TRBV19 and J is TRBJ2-2; D tentatively reads TRBD1 or TRBD2 (5 bases each). This CDR3 has 16 amino acids. CDR1 LNHDA and CDR2 SQIVND come from the germline V gene (reference sequence). V was pared by 7 bases and J by 2 bases, with 17 bases between. Written as DNA, the CDR3 is TGTGCCAGTACCACTAACTGGGACCCTAACACCGGGGAGCTGTTTTTT. This sequence encodes CASTTNWDPNTGELFF. Variable domain in full (rest from reference TRBV19 and TRBJ2-2): DGGITQSPKYLFRKEGQNVTLSCEQNLNHDAMYWYRQDPGQGLRLIYYSQIVNDFQKGDIAEGYSVSREKKESFPLTVTSAQKNPTAFYLCASTTNWDPNTGELFFGEGSRLTVL.

The V call is TRBV5-1, the J call TRBJ2-2; 13 bases line up with TRBD2. This CDR3 comprises 15 residues. The germline gives CDR1 SGHRS, CDR2 YFSETQ. V lost 2 bases to trimming and J lost 6 bases; unmatched junction nucleotides: 1. In DNA, the CDR3 is TGCGCCAGCAGCTTCGGGACTAGCGGGGCCGGGGAGCTGTTTTTT. Amino acids: CASSFGTSGAGELFF.

The table lists this clone with a count of one. The chain couples TRBV2 to TRBJ2-1; perhaps TRBD2 as D (5 bases). The germline V gene has CDR1 SNHLY and CDR2 FYNNEI. V was shortened by 3 bases and J by 3 bases, with 12 bases between the two germline ends. The CDR3 has 15 residues. The DNA for the CDR3 is TGTGCCAGCAGTGAGGGATCGACTAACTACAATGAGCAGTTCTTC. Its protein product is CASSEGSTNYNEQFF.

The chain combines TRBV6-6 with TRBJ2-5, with a weak D call TRBD1 (6 bases). Between the trimmed V and J ends, which lost 5 bases and 4 bases, there was a span of 14 bases. The CDR3 extends over 14 amino acids. Germline V gene sequence: CDR1 MNHNY, CDR2 SVGAGI (reference sequence). The CDR3 is CASSPTDRGETQYF. The CDR3 region has the DNA TGTGCCAGCAGTCCCACGGACAGAGGAGAGACCCAGTACTTC.